The present entry profiles one T cell receptor (beta chain) with its context. The table came from immunoSEQ multiplex PCR; TCRdb's copy has only in-frame clones and leaves some out. The sample has about 87,000 clones; roughly 89% are singletons. This entry belongs to a study of blood T cell repertoires in COVID-19. Turning to the study itself: Specimens from acute and convalescent COVID-19 originated in the United States, Italy and Spain.

This CDR3 spans 11 amino acids. The germline V gene encodes CDR1 MNHEY and CDR2 SVGAGI. Trimming pared 8 bases from V and 5 bases from J, leaving 9 bases between. This chain connects TRBV6-5 to TRBJ1-2, with a possible D match to TRBD1 (6 bases). The source material was peripheral blood. The sequence was obtained from a woman older than 75 with active COVID-19. CDR3: CASRTAYGYTF. The CDR3 DNA follows: TGTGCCAGCCGGACAGCTTATGGCTACACCTTC.